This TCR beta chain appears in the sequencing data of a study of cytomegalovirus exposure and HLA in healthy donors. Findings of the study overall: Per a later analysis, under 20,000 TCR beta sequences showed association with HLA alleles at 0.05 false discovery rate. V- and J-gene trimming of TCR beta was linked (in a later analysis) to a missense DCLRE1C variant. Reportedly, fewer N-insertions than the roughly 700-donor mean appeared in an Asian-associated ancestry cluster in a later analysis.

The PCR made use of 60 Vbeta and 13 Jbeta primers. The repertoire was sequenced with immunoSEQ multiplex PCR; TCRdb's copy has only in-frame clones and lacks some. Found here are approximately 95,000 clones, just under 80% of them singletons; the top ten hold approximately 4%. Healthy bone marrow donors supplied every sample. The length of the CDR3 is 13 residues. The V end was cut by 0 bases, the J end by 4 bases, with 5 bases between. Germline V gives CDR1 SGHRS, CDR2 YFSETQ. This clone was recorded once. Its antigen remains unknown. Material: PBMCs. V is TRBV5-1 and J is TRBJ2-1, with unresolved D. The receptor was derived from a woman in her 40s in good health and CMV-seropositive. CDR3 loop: CASSLDIYNEQFF. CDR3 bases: TGCGCCAGCAGCTTGGATATTTACAATGAGCAGTTCTTC.